A selection of T cell receptor beta chains follows, all from one sample in a study of tumor-infiltrating lymphocytes in primary liver carcinoma. TCRdb called the multiplex PCR reads again in MiXCR, with one record for every CDR3 protein. The sample contains some 180,000 distinct CDR3 sequences, around four fifths of which appear only once. Sequencing was performed on tumor tissue from primary liver carcinoma. These receptors were obtained from a man aged 35 to 55 with primary liver carcinoma and hepatitis B virus infection. The CDR3 runs from the conserved cysteine through the conserved F or W. D genes are given only for firm matches. Not all rows give a size; the values are once, few, many and, for expanded clones, a class.

V,length,D,J,size,DNA,CDR3
TRBV5-1,15,TRBD2,TRBJ2-5,-,TGCGCCGACAGCTTAAGCGGGAGCGCGGAAGAGACCCAGTACTTC,CADSLSGSAEETQYF
TRBV12-3/TRBV12-4,16,TRBD1,TRBJ1-3,-,TGCGCCAGCCAGCTCGGGACAGAAGGAACTAGAAACACCATATATTTT,CASQLGTEGTRNTIYF
TRBV6-1,14,TRBD1,TRBJ2-4,-,TGTGCTAGCAGGGACAGGTTAGCCAAAGACATTCAGTACTTC,CASRDRLAKDIQYF
TRBV6-1,14,-,TRBJ1-5,-,TGTGCCAGCAGTGAAGGGGGAAATGGTCAGCCCCAGCGTTTT,CASSEGGNGQPQRF
TRBV5-8,19,-,TRBJ2-3,-,TGTGCCAGCAGCCGAAGACTAACGGGAGAGTACAAGGGCACAGATACGCAGTATTTT,CASSRRLTGEYKGTDTQYF
TRBV30,15,-,TRBJ1-5,-,TGTACCTGGGCCCCCGCGGGGGGCCGCAATCAGCCCCAGCATTTT,CTWAPAGGRNQPQHF
TRBV11-2,14,-,TRBJ2-7,-,TGTGCCTGGAGCTTAGATGGAGTTGCCTACGAGCAGTATTTC,CAWSLDGVAYEQYF
TRBV10-3,14,-,TRBJ2-1,-,TGTGCCATCACCTCGGACGCCTCCAACAATGAGCAGTTCTTC,CAITSDASNNEQFF
TRBV12-3/TRBV12-4,16,-,TRBJ2-1,-,TGTGTCAGCAGTTTACGGGGAATATACTCCTACAATGAGCAGTTATTC,CVSSLRGIYSYNEQLF
TRBV12-3/TRBV12-4,14,-,TRBJ2-5,once,TGTGCCACCAGTTCAGAGTGTACTGGGGAGACCCAGTACTTC,CATSSECTGETQYF
TRBV10-3,14,-,TRBJ2-5,-,TGTGCCAGGGCCCAGGGATGGGGCATCGAGACCCAGTACTTC,CARAQGWGIETQYF
TRBV30,16,TRBD2,TRBJ2-1,-,TGTGCCTGGAGTGGTAGCGGGTGGGCCGAAGGCGCTGAGCAGTTCTTC,CAWSGSGWAEGAEQFF
TRBV5-5,17,-,TRBJ1-3,-,TGTGCCAGCAGCGCCGGGACGGATCTCTTTTATGGAAACACCGTATACTTT,CASSAGTDLFYGNTVYF
TRBV11-1,19,-,TRBJ2-3,-,TGTGCCAGCAGCTCTGTGGGAGGCTCGGTTGGAGCCCGCACAGATACGCAGTATTTT,CASSSVGGSVGARTDTQYF
TRBV12-3/TRBV12-4,15,TRBD2,TRBJ2-7,-,TGTGCCGGCAGCCCCGGACTAGCGGAATACTACAAGCAGTACTTC,CAGSPGLAEYYKQYF
TRBV11-1,15,TRBD2,TRBJ2-5,-,TGTGCCAGTACTCCCACGGGACTAGCGGGAGAGACCCAGTACTTC,CASTPTGLAGETQYF
TRBV6-5,15,TRBD2,TRBJ2-3,-,TGTCTTAGCAACCCAGGACTAGCGGGAACAGATACGCAGTATTTT,CLSNPGLAGTDTQYF
TRBV14,14,-,TRBJ2-2,-,TGTGCCACCAGCCCCACGAGGAACACCGGCGAGCTGTTTTTT,CATSPTRNTGELFF
TRBV11-3,13,-,TRBJ1-1,-,TGCGCCAGCAGCACACGTTTGAAGACTGAAGCTTTCTTT,CASSTRLKTEAFF
TRBV6-6,14,TRBD1,TRBJ1-1,-,TGTGCCAGCTCCTGGGACAGTAAGAACACTGAGGCTTTCTTT,CASSWDSKNTEAFF